The 10 T cell receptor beta chains presented below share a single source sample, sequenced in a study of CD8 T cells in Susac syndrome. Random hexamers were used to reverse transcribe the RNA input (roughly 0.5 to 1 ug). Each CDR3 protein gets one entry after TCRdb re-called the immunoSEQ multiplex PCR reads with MiXCR. Among about 280,000 distinct CDR3 sequences listed, more than 75% were seen once. Sequenced: CD8+ T cells from PBMCs. The receptors come from a human donor with multiple sclerosis.

CDR3 bases: TGTGCCAGCAGCTCCGACTATGGGACCCCCGAAAGGAACACTGAAGCTTTCTTT. Amino acids: CASSSDYGTPERNTEAFF. This chain links TRBV7-9 with TRBJ1-1; a weak D match, TRBD1 (5 bases). The CDR3 is 18 amino acids. V dropped 4 bases and J dropped 1 base, with 22 bases sitting between them. The germline gives CDR1 SEHNR, CDR2 FQNEAQ (reference sequence).

The rearrangement links TRBV2 to TRBJ1-2; the D gene is possibly TRBD1 (5 bases). CDR1 SNHLY and CDR2 FYNNEI come from the germline V gene. The CDR3 is made up of 16 amino acids. V lost 3 bases and J lost 2, with 16 bases in between. CDR3 DNA sequence: TGTGCCAGCAGTGACCCTTGGGCAGGGAGGAACTATGGCTACACCTTC. Protein product: CASSDPWAGRNYGYTF. Together with reference TRBV2 and TRBJ1-2, the CDR3 gives the full variable domain: EPEVTQTPSHQVTQMGQEVILRCVPISNHLYFYWYRQILGQKVEFLVSFYNNEISEKSEIFDDQFSVERPDGSNFTLKIRSTKLEDSAMYFCASSDPWAGRNYGYTFGSGTRLTVV.

This rearrangement joins TRBV27 to TRBJ1-5; D not certain. The CDR3 sequence is 15 residues long. CDR1 MNHEY and CDR2 SMNVEV come from the germline V gene (reference sequence). Trimming took off 0 bases at V and 4 bases at J, with 10 bases between the two ends. CDR3 region: CASSLSGGRNQPQHF. CDR3 DNA sequence: TGTGCCAGCAGTTTATCTGGAGGAAGGAATCAGCCCCAGCATTTT.

The chain has TRBV15 and TRBJ2-3; 8 nucleotides agree with TRBD2. In germline, CDR1 is LNHNV, CDR2 YYDKDF (reference sequence). The CDR3 extends over 17 amino acids. The ends lost 0 bases at V and 4 bases at J; junction bases unmatched: 9. Here the CDR3 reads CATSRDIPGGPADTQYF. The CDR3 DNA reads TGTGCCACCAGCAGAGACATTCCGGGAGGGCCAGCAGATACGCAGTATTTT. Together with reference TRBV15 and TRBJ2-3, the CDR3 gives the full variable domain: DAMVIQNPRYQVTQFGKPVTLSCSQTLNHNVMYWYQQKSSQAPKLLFHYYDKDFNNEADTPDNFQSRRPNTSFCFLDIRSPGLGDTAMYLCATSRDIPGGPADTQYFGPGTRLTVL.

The gene calls are TRBV20-1 and TRBJ2-1; no clear D. The germline gives CDR1 DFQATT, CDR2 SNEGSKA (reference sequence). The CDR3 spans 12 residues. Deletions cut 6 bases from V and 8 bases from J, with 14 bases between. CDR3 DNA sequence: TGCAGTGCACTCCCTGTCGCGGATGAGCAGTTCTTC. It encodes CSALPVADEQFF.

The rearrangement joins TRBV28 to TRBJ2-2; D is unclear. Trimming left V 3 bases short and J 0 bases short, with 8 bases between. The CDR3 sequence is 15 residues long. From germline, CDR1 is MDHEN and CDR2 SYDVKM. The CDR3 DNA sequence: TGTGCCAGCAGTTTTTTTTCCGCGAACACCGGGGAGCTGTTTTTT. This sequence encodes CASSFFSANTGELFF.

This clonotype showed up just once. The gene calls are TRBV27 and TRBJ2-1; D remains unclear. V was trimmed by 0 bases and J by 0 bases, leaving 6 bases between them. Germline CDR1 and CDR2: MNHEY and SMNVEV (reference sequence). This CDR3 is built from 15 residues. For the CDR3, the DNA is TGTGCCAGCAGTTTATCTTATAGCTCCTACAATGAGCAGTTCTTC. This sequence encodes CASSLSYSSYNEQFF.

This clonotype was observed a single time. The chain joins TRBV27 to TRBJ1-1; D unresolved. This CDR3 comprises 14 residues. Germline values: CDR1 MNHEY, CDR2 SMNVEV (reference sequence). The V end lost 6 bases, the J end lost 1 base, and 12 bases lay between the germline ends. The CDR3 nucleotides read TGTGCCAGCAGACCGAGAGAATCGAACACTGAAGCTTTCTTT. Translation: CASRPRESNTEAFF.

In this sample, this clonotype turned up once. The chain is built from TRBV4-1 and TRBJ2-7, with D uncertain. The length of the CDR3 is 15 residues. Looked up from germline, CDR1 is MGHRA and CDR2 is YSYEKL. Trimming took 1 base from V and 0 from J, leaving 10 bases between them. CDR3 DNA: TGCGCCAGCAGCCAAGGTCCAGGTCCCTCCTACGAGCAGTACTTC. Its translation is CASSQGPGPSYEQYF.

V is TRBV4-1 and J is TRBJ2-4; D is unclear. Germline CDR1 is MGHRA and CDR2 is YSYEKL. The CDR3 contains 17 residues. The V and J ends lost 3 bases and 1 base respectively, with 16 bases between them. CDR3 in DNA: TGCGCCAGCAGCCACCGAACCCTACCAAGTGCCAAAAACATTCAGTACTTC. Its translation: CASSHRTLPSAKNIQYF.